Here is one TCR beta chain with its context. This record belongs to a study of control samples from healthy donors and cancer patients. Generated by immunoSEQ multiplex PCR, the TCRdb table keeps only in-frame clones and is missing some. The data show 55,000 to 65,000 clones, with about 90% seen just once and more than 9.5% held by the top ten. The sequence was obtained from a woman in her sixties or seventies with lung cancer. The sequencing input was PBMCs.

CDR3 DNA: TGCGCCAGCAGCCAAGGCTTCGGGACAGTGAACACCGGGGAGCTGTTTTTT. This sequence encodes CASSQGFGTVNTGELFF. The chain uses TRBV4-1 and TRBJ2-2; 7 nucleotides match TRBD1. The V gene's germline CDR1 is MGHRA and CDR2 YSYEKL. V shed 1 base and J 1 base; nucleotides not matched to a gene: 6. The length of the CDR3 is 17 residues.